Below are 20 T cell receptor beta chains sequenced from a single sample in a study of CD8 T cells in ankylosing spondylitis. TCRdb ran MiXCR on the 5' RACE reads and lists one entry per CDR3 protein. Of approximately 150,000 distinct CDR3 sequences listed, around 42% are singletons. Material: synovial fluid, either unsorted or a sorted T cell fraction (not recorded which). The receptors shown here come from a male donor with ankylosing spondylitis.

This clonotype was detected only a few times. This sequence joins TRBV4-3 and TRBJ2-7; perhaps TRBD1 as D (6 bases). CDR1 LGHNA and CDR2 YSLEER come from the germline V gene. The CDR3 totals 15 residues. Trimming stripped 1 base from V and 0 bases from J, with 10 bases between. CDR3 loop: CASSQARDTSYEQYF. CDR3 sequence (DNA): TGCGCCAGCAGCCAAGCCCGGGACACCTCCTACGAGCAGTACTTC.

In nucleotides, the CDR3 is TGTGCCAGCAGTGGCCTACGATGGGAAAAACTGTTTTTT. Its protein product is CASSGLRWEKLFF. The chain combines TRBV25-1 with TRBJ1-4; no clear D. This CDR3 has 13 residues. V was clipped by 4 bases and J by 8 bases, with 11 bases between them. Per germline, CDR1 MGHDK and CDR2 SYGVNS. Full variable domain (rest looked up from reference TRBV25-1 and TRBJ1-4): EADIYQTPRYLVIGTGKKITLECSQTMGHDKMYWYQQDPGMELHLIHYSYGVNSTEKGDLSSESTVSRIRTEHFPLTLESARPSHTSQYLCASSGLRWEKLFFGSGTQLSVL.

This clonotype has at least ten counts. The CDR3 bases are TGTGCCAGCAGCATGGGACAGGGTATCACCGGGGAGCTGTTTTTT. Amino acid sequence: CASSMGQGITGELFF. V usage is TRBV7-9 and J usage is TRBJ2-2; 9 bases align to TRBD1. CDR3 length: 15 amino acids. The ends lost 5 bases at V and 4 bases at J; junction bases unmatched: 5. Germline lookup yields CDR1 SEHNR and CDR2 FQNEAQ (reference sequence).

The CDR3 reads CASEEGTDTQYF. As DNA, the CDR3 is TGTGCCAGCGAAGAGGGCACAGATACGCAGTATTTT. The rearrangement joins TRBV2 to TRBJ2-3; D ambiguous. This CDR3 has 12 amino acids. The V gene lost 8 bases and the J gene lost 1 base, with 7 bases spanning the gap. Germline V gives CDR1 SNHLY, CDR2 FYNNEI.

V and J are TRBV19 and TRBJ2-1; no clear D. V was shortened by 5 bases and J by 4 bases, with 9 bases between the two germline ends. CDR1 is LNHDA and CDR2 is SQIVND in the germline V gene (reference sequence). The CDR3 has 13 residues. The CDR3 protein is CASSEWDYNEQFF. CDR3 nucleotide sequence: TGTGCCAGTAGTGAGTGGGATTACAATGAGCAGTTCTTC.

The genes are TRBV2 and TRBJ2-7; D is undetermined. Germline lookup yields CDR1 SNHLY and CDR2 FYNNEI. Trimming removed 3 bases from V and 1 base from J, with 13 bases in between. The CDR3 covers 15 residues. For the CDR3, the DNA is TGTGCCAGCAGTGAGGGTACAGAATATTCCTACGAGCAGTACTTC. Residues: CASSEGTEYSYEQYF.

This sequence joins TRBV4-2 and TRBJ2-2, with 7 bases identical to TRBD2. The CDR3 runs to 13 residues. V dropped 3 bases and J dropped 7; count of bases not matched to a gene: 2. Germline V gene sequence: CDR1 LGHNA, CDR2 YNFKEQ. DNA of the CDR3: TGTGCCAGCAGCCACAGGGAGGGCGGGGAGCTGTTTTTT. It codes for CASSHREGGELFF.

This chain links TRBV12-3 or TRBV12-4 with TRBJ2-2, with TRBD1 matching over 7 bases. V lost 7 bases and J lost 0; bases outside the gene matches: 8. The length of the CDR3 is 16 residues. The CDR3 here is CASNPSGTANTGELFF. CDR3 bases: TGTGCCAGCAATCCCTCCGGGACAGCGAACACCGGGGAGCTGTTTTTT.

This clonotype was seen more than once but under ten times. The rearrangement joins TRBV28 to TRBJ1-1, with 9 bases lining up with TRBD1. CDR1 MDHEN and CDR2 SYDVKM come from the germline V gene. The CDR3 is 15 amino acids. The junction had 6 bases not matched to a gene; V was cut back by 6 bases and J by 1 base. CDR3 region: CASRLPGQGNTEAFF. The CDR3 coding sequence is TGTGCCAGCAGACTACCGGGACAGGGGAACACTGAAGCTTTCTTT. Based on the CDR3 plus reference TRBV28 and TRBJ1-1, the full variable domain is DVKVTQSSRYLVKRTGEKVFLECVQDMDHENMFWYRQDPGLGLRLIYFSYDVKMKEKGDIPEGYSVSREKKERFSLILESASTNQTSMYLCASRLPGQGNTEAFFGQGTRLTVV.

The chain combines TRBV15 with TRBJ1-5; D remains unclear. The germline V and J ends were trimmed by 1 base and 7 bases, with 11 bases remaining between them. The CDR3 runs 14 residues. Germline CDR1 and CDR2: LNHNV and YYDKDF (reference sequence). In nucleotides, the CDR3 is TGTGCCACCAGCAGAGGGCGACGTTGGCAGCCCCAGCATTTT. Protein: CATSRGRRWQPQHF.

There are a few counts of this clonotype. This chain connects TRBV6-2 or TRBV6-3 to TRBJ2-1; TRBD2 aligns across 8 bases. CDR3 length equals 14 residues. Trimming removed 6 bases from V and 3 bases from J; junction bases left unmatched: 4. Germline V gives CDR1 MNHEY, CDR2 SVGEGT. The CDR3 sequence is CASSRTSNYNEQFF. DNA of the CDR3: TGTGCCAGCAGCCGGACTAGCAACTACAATGAGCAGTTCTTC.

The chain uses TRBV10-3 and TRBJ2-1, with a weak D call TRBD1 (5 bases). V was trimmed by 6 bases and J by 8 bases, leaving 26 bases between them. This CDR3 is built from 17 residues. Germline values: CDR1 ENHRY, CDR2 SYGVKD. CDR3 sequence (DNA): TGTGCCATCAGAGAATTGGGGCCATCTAGGCGCATCGATGAGCAGTTCTTC. This encodes CAIRELGPSRRIDEQFF.

The rearrangement uses TRBV29-1 and TRBJ2-1, with TRBD1 matching 10 bases. The CDR3 sequence is 15 residues long. The J segment lost 1 base and the V segment lost 5 bases, leaving 5 bases of the junction unmatched. The germline V gene has CDR1 SQVTM and CDR2 ANQGSEA. The CDR3 region is CSVLPGQGSYNEQFF. CDR3 sequence (DNA): TGCAGCGTTTTACCGGGACAGGGGTCCTACAATGAGCAGTTCTTC.

This chain joins TRBV15 and TRBJ1-5; perhaps TRBD1 as D (6 bases). V lost 4 bases and J lost 11, with 15 bases in between. Germline lookup yields CDR1 LNHNV and CDR2 YYDKDF (reference sequence). The CDR3 is 13 residues long. The CDR3, as DNA: TGTGCCACCAGCAAACAAACAAGGGGGGCCCAGCATTTT. It encodes CATSKQTRGAQHF.

This clonotype appeared once. The V gene is TRBV29-1, the J gene TRBJ1-1; the match to TRBD1 covers 10 bases. The CDR3 totals 15 residues. Germline CDR1 and CDR2: SQVTM and ANQGSEA. The ends lost 5 bases at V and 1 base at J; junction bases unmatched: 7. CDR3: CSVRGQGDSNTEAFF. DNA for the CDR3: TGCAGCGTTAGAGGACAGGGGGATTCGAACACTGAAGCTTTCTTT.

The chain has TRBV28 and TRBJ1-2; perhaps TRBD1 as D (5 bases). Germline V gene data show CDR1 as MDHEN and CDR2 as SYDVKM. V lost 6 bases, J lost 8 bases, and 19 bases lay in between. The CDR3 runs 14 residues. The CDR3 is CASSSRWGENGYTF. DNA of the CDR3: TGTGCCAGCAGCTCCCGTTGGGGGGAGAACGGCTACACCTTC.

The count of this clonotype is one. V usage is TRBV12-3 or TRBV12-4 and J usage is TRBJ1-2; tentative D call: TRBD1 (5 bases). The V and J ends lost 1 base and 4 bases respectively, with 10 bases between them. CDR3 size: 14 residues. CDR3 DNA sequence: TGTGCCAGCAGTTTAGGGGGGGTCGGCTATGGCTACACCTTC. Encoded protein: CASSLGGVGYGYTF.

This rearrangement joins TRBV5-1 to TRBJ2-3; D remains unclear. Germline lookup yields CDR1 SGHRS and CDR2 YFSETQ. The CDR3 length is 11 residues. Trimming took off 7 bases at V and 6 bases at J, with 9 bases between the two ends. In DNA form, the CDR3 reads TGCGCCAGCGCGCAAATGGATACGCAGTATTTT. Translated, it gives CASAQMDTQYF.

The chain carries TRBV6-5 and TRBJ2-1; 8 bases map to TRBD2. The CDR3 runs to 16 residues. The V and J ends lost 2 bases and 3 bases, in that order; junction bases with no gene match: 6. Germline V lookup: CDR1 MNHEY, CDR2 SVGAGI. The CDR3 DNA reads TGTGCCAGCAGTTACCCGACTAGCGAGATCTACAATGAGCAGTTCTTC. It codes for CASSYPTSEIYNEQFF.

The J gene is TRBJ2-1, the V gene TRBV20-1; no firm D call. Per the germline V gene, CDR1 is DFQATT and CDR2 is SNEGSKA (reference sequence). This CDR3 comprises 15 residues. Deletions cut 5 bases from V and 4 bases from J, with 18 bases between. CDR3 nucleotides: TGCAGTGCTGCGGTGGCGGCCAAGCCGTACAATGAGCAGTTCTTC. Translating gives CSAAVAAKPYNEQFF.